This TCR beta chain was observed in a study of shared clonotypes between healthy human individuals. Study-wide background: Donors consisted of two women and a few men between 18 and 49.

The CDR3 runs to 15 residues. Trimming took off 4 bases at V and 2 bases at J, with 16 bases between the two ends. The germline gives CDR1 SGHDT, CDR2 YYEEEE. Overall study results and limits: Sorted-subset sequencing, rarefaction showed, was incomplete despite large depth. Some clonotypes were shared by all four sorted-subset donors, while others were not shared. The non-shared ones had lower generation probabilities than the shared ones. Clonotype sharing among donors was expected to depend on sequencing depth.

Produced via immunoSEQ multiplex PCR; TCRdb's table is partial and in-frame only. The data show approximately 600,000 clones, about 95% seen once. To note about this clone: Its antigen remains unknown.

CD45RO-negative CD8 cells positively selected for CCR7 made up the naive population, which excluded terminally differentiated effector memory CD45RA+ cells. This chain connects TRBV5-6 to TRBJ2-7; unclear D gene. This sequence was found in a woman aged 25 to 39 in good health. The sequenced material came from naive CD8+ T cells sorted from blood. The CDR3 DNA is TGTGCCAGCAGCCCTGGCACTTCAGCTACCTACGAGCAGTACTTC. It translates to CASSPGTSATYEQYF.